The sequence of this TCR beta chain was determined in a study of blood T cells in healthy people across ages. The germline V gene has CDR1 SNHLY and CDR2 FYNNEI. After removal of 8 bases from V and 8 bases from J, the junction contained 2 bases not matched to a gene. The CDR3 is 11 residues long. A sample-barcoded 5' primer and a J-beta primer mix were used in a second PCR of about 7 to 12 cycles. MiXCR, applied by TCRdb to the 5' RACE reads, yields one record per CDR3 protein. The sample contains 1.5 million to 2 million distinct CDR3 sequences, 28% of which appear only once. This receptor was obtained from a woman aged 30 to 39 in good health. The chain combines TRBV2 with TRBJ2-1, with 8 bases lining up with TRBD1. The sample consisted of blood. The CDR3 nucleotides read TGTGCCAGCGGGACAGGCTATGAGCAGTTCTTC. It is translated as CASGTGYEQFF. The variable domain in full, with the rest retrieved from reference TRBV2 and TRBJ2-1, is EPEVTQTPSHQVTQMGQEVILRCVPISNHLYFYWYRQILGQKVEFLVSFYNNEISEKSEIFDDQFSVERPDGSNFTLKIRSTKLEDSAMYFCASGTGYEQFFGPGTRLTVL.